This TCR beta chain comes out of a study of beta chain features in type 1 diabetes. Isolated RNA was reverse transcribed in full, so expressed TCRB transcripts were sequenced. Assay: immunoSEQ multiplex PCR; the TCRdb copy retains only in-frame clones and omits some. The sample includes 120,000 to 150,000 clones, approximately 13% of them seen just once. This clone has only a few counts. The target antigen is unknown. The study's findings and limits: Significant though moderate, a shortening of TCRB CDR3s appeared in all four CD4+ subsets of Type 1 diabetes patients.

The source of this sequence is a man younger than 35 with type 1 diabetes. The source material was central memory CD4+ T cells from blood.

The CDR3, as DNA: TGTGCCAGCAGTGAAGGATGGTCATCTGGGGCCAACGTCCTGACTTTC. Its protein product is CASSEGWSSGANVLTF. The chain couples TRBV2 to TRBJ2-6; D ambiguous. From germline, CDR1 is SNHLY and CDR2 FYNNEI. V was trimmed by 1 base and J by 1 base, leaving 8 bases between them. The CDR3 length is 16 residues. Drawing the rest from reference TRBV2 and TRBJ2-6, the complete variable domain is EPEVTQTPSHQVTQMGQEVILRCVPISNHLYFYWYRQILGQKVEFLVSFYNNEISEKSEIFDDQFSVERPDGSNFTLKIRSTKLEDSAMYFCASSEGWSSGANVLTFGAGSRLTVL.